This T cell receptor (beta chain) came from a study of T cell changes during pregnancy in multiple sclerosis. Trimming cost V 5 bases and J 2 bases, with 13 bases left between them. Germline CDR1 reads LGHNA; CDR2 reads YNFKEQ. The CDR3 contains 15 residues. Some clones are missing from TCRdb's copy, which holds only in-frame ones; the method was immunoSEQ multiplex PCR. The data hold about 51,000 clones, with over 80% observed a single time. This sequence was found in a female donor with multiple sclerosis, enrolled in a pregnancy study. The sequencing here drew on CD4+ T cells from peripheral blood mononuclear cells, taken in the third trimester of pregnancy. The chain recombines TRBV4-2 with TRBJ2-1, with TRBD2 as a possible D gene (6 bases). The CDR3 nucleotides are TGTGCCAGCAGCTCAGCGACTAGTACCTACAATGAGCAGTTCTTC. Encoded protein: CASSSATSTYNEQFF.